The text below deals with one TCR beta chain. What it binds is not known. This specimen belongs to a study of tumor-infiltrating lymphocytes in localized non-small cell lung cancer. Study as a whole: Some samples were collected after neoadjuvant chemotherapy; smokers, never-smokers and several histologies were included. Study results and caveats: Technical variation could not be separated from intratumor heterogeneity here.

Libraries were prepared by immunoSEQ multiplex PCR; TCRdb keeps only in-frame clonotypes and omits some of them. The table shows 15,000 or so clones, with less than 50% occurring only once. The V gene's germline CDR1 is MDHEN and CDR2 SYDVKM. The CDR3 loop spans 14 amino acids. V dropped 5 bases and J dropped 10 bases, with 18 bases sitting between them. The rearrangement joins TRBV28 to TRBJ2-1; TRBD1 might be the D (5 bases). Sequencing input: lung tumor tissue. The sequence was obtained from a human donor with non-small cell lung cancer. The CDR3 coding sequence is TGTGCCAGCAGTCCCTACAGGTTGAGCCGGGAGCAGTTCTTC. It encodes CASSPYRLSREQFF.